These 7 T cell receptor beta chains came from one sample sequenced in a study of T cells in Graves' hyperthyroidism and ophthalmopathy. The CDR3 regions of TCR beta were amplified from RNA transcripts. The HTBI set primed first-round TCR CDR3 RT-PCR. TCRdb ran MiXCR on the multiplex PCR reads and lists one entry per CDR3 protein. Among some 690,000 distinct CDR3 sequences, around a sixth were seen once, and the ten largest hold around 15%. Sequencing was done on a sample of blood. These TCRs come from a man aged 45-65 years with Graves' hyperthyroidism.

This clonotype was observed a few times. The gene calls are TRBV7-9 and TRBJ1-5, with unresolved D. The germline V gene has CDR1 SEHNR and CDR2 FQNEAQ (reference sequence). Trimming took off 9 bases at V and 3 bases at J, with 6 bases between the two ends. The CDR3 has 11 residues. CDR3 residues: CARINNQPQHF. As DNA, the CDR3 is TGTGCCAGGATAAACAATCAGCCCCAGCATTTT.

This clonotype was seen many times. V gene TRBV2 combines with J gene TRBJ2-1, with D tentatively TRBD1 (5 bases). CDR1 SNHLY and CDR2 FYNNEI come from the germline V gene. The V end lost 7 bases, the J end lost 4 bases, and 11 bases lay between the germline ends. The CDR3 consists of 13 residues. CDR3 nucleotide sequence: TGTGCCAGCATCCTAGGACATTACAATGAGCAGTTCTTC. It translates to CASILGHYNEQFF.

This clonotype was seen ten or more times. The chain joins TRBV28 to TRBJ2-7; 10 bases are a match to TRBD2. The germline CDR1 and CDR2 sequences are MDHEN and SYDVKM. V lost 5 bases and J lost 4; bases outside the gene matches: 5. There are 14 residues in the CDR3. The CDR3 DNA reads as TGTGCCAGCAGTGGGACTAGCGAGCAGTACGAGCAGTACTTC. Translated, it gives CASSGTSEQYEQYF.

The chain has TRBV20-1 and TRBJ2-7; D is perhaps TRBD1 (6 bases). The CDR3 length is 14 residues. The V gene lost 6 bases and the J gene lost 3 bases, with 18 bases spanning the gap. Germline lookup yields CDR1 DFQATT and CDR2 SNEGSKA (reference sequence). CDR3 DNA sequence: TGCAGTGCGGGCCTCCGGGACACGATCTACGAGCAGTACTTC. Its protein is CSAGLRDTIYEQYF.

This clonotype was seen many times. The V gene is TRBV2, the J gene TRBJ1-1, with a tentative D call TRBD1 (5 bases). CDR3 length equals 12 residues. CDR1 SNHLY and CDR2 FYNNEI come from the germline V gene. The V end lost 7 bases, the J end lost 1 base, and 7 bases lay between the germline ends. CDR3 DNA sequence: TGTGCCAGCACGACAGAGAACACTGAAGCTTTCTTT. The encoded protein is CASTTENTEAFF.

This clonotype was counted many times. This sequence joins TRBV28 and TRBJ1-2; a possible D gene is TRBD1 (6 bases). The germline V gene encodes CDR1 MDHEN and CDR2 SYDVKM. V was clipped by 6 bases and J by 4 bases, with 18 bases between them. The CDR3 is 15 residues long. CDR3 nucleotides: TGTGCCAGCAGCCCATATCGACAGGACCCCTATGGCTACACCTTC. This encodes CASSPYRQDPYGYTF.

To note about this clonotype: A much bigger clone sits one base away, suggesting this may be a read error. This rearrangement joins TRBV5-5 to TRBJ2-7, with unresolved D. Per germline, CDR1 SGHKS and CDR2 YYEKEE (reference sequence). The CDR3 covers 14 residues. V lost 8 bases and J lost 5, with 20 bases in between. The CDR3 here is CASNLDRQFDEQYF. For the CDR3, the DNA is TGTGCCAGTAATCTTGATAGACAATTCGACGAGCAGTACTTC.